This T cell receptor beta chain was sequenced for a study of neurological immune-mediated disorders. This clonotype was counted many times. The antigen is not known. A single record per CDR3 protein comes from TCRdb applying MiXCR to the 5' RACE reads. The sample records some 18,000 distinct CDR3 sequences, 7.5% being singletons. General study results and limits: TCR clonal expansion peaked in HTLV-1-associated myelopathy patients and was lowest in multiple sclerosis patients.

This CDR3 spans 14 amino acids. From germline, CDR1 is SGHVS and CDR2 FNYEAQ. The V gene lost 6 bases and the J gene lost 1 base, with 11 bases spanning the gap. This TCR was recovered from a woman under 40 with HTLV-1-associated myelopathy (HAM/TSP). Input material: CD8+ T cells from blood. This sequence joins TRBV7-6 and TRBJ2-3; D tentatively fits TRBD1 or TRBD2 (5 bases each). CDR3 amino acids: CASSPGPRTDTQYF. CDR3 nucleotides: TGTGCCAGCAGTCCGGGACCACGCACAGATACGCAGTATTTT.